A single sample is the source of the 6 T cell receptor beta chains below, sequenced in a study of T-cell reconstitution after alpha-beta-depleted transplantation in children. The library targeted TCRbeta and was prepared with unique molecular identifiers. TCRdb used MiXCR to reprocess the PCR reads, holding one entry per CDR3 protein. The top ten clones hold about 5% of a sample with about 200,000 distinct CDR3 sequences, around 5.9% of them seen once. The sequenced sample was PBMCs, obtained before TCRalphabeta/CD19-depleted stem cell transplant. Source of these receptors: a girl less than two years old with combined immunodeficiency, due to receive a stem cell transplant.

This clonotype was counted at least ten times. The V gene is TRBV6-2 or TRBV6-3, the J gene TRBJ2-1; D remains unclear. The CDR3 has 18 residues. CDR1 is MNHEY and CDR2 is SVGEGT in the germline V gene. Trimming shortened V by 1 base and J by 1 base, and 17 bases separated the two germline ends. CDR3 region: CASSYLSSDPRSYNEQFF. The CDR3 bases are TGTGCCAGCAGTTACTTAAGCAGCGATCCCCGGTCCTACAATGAGCAGTTCTTC.

Points on this clonotype: One base away lies a much larger clone, so this may be a sequencing read error. The chain combines TRBV29-1 with TRBJ1-1, with D possibly being TRBD1 (5 bases). The germline V gene encodes CDR1 SQVTM and CDR2 ANQGSEA. The CDR3 covers 17 residues. V lost 1 base to trimming and J lost 4 bases, with 22 bases between them. The CDR3 loop is CSVEGGERTWGSTEAFF. In nucleotides, the CDR3 is TGCAGCGTTGAAGGGGGTGAGAGGACATGGGGTAGCACTGAAGCTTTCTTT. The variable domain in full, completed from reference TRBV29-1 and TRBJ1-1, reads SAVISQKPSRDICQRGTSLTIQCQVDSQVTMMFWYRQQPGQSLTLIATANQGSEATYESGFVIDKFPISRPNLTFSTLTVSNMSPEDSSIYLCSVEGGERTWGSTEAFFGQGTRLTVV.

This clonotype was counted at least ten times. The J gene is TRBJ1-6, the V gene TRBV9; the D gene is possibly TRBD1 (5 bases). The CDR3 runs 14 residues. The germline V gene has CDR1 SGDLS and CDR2 YYNGEE. Trimming left V 1 base short and J 7 bases short, with 9 bases between. The CDR3 spells CASSVLGGNSPLHF. Here the CDR3 DNA reads TGTGCCAGCAGCGTACTCGGGGGAAATTCACCCCTCCACTTT.

J is TRBJ2-1 and V is TRBV4-2, with 11 positions matching TRBD1. After removal of 4 bases from V and 5 bases from J, the junction contained 10 bases not matched to a gene. From germline, CDR1 is LGHNA and CDR2 YNFKEQ. The length of the CDR3 is 17 residues. The CDR3 loop is CASSPLTGTGGHNEQFF. CDR3 nucleotides: TGTGCCAGCAGCCCCCTAACCGGGACAGGGGGGCACAATGAGCAGTTCTTC.

This clonotype was recorded many times. The chain couples TRBV12-3 or TRBV12-4 to TRBJ2-7; D is undetermined. Trimming shortened V by 5 bases and J by 3 bases, and 8 bases separated the two germline ends. This CDR3 contains 12 residues. CDR3 residues: CASSGNYYEQYF. The CDR3 bases are TGTGCCAGCAGTGGGAATTACTACGAGCAGTACTTC.

V and J are TRBV14 and TRBJ2-7; possibly TRBD2 for D (6 bases). The ends were cut back, 0 bases at V and 2 bases at J, with 11 bases in the middle. Germline values: CDR1 SGHDN, CDR2 FVKESK. The CDR3 consists of 15 residues. The DNA for the CDR3 is TGTGCCAGCAGCCAAGAAGGAGGGTACCCCTACGAGCAGTACTTC. Amino acid sequence: CASSQEGGYPYEQYF.